This T cell receptor (beta chain) was retrieved from a study of cytomegalovirus exposure and HLA in healthy donors. Donors were ostensibly healthy at sampling, although undocumented immune exposures were probable. This clone has only a few counts. The antigen is undetermined. Study findings and constraints: Some TCR beta chains (roughly 150 of them) were listed as cytomegalovirus-associated. In a later analysis, specific HLA alleles were associated with 15,000 to 20,000 TCR beta sequences at a 0.05 false discovery rate.

In the PCR, 60 Vbeta and 13 Jbeta primers were used. Measured with immunoSEQ multiplex PCR; TCRdb has only the in-frame clones, and not every one. The repertoire consists of tens of thousands of clones, with 60% to 80% occurring once and the leading ten covering around 16%. Specimen: PBMCs. The sequence came from a woman aged 50 to 60 in good health and CMV-seropositive.

In DNA form, the CDR3 reads TGTGCCACCTCCAGGGGGTCCAACTATGGCTACACCTTC. Residues: CATSRGSNYGYTF. The genes are TRBV6-5 and TRBJ1-2; 7 bases align to TRBD1. Germline values: CDR1 MNHEY, CDR2 SVGAGI. V lost 10 bases and J lost 2; bases outside the gene matches: 7. The CDR3 covers 13 residues.